This T cell receptor (beta chain) was sequenced for a study of shared clonotypes between healthy human individuals. This CDR3 is built from 15 residues. Trimming cost V 3 bases and J 1 base, with 11 bases left between them. Germline loops: CDR1 SGHTS, CDR2 YDEGEE. Those who donated, Caucasian adults without exception, all lived in Nashville, Tennessee. Sequencing used immunoSEQ multiplex PCR; TCRdb keeps in-frame clones, though not all of them. The sample holds approximately 2,000,000 clones; 85% to 95% are singletons and the top ten take 0.37%. The sequenced sample was naive CD4+ T cells from PBMCs. Documented subset: CD45RA+ positively selected. The chain employs TRBV5-8 and TRBJ1-5; perhaps TRBD1 as D (5 bases). The source of this sequence is a man between 18 and 35 years old in good health. Some clones in this sample may be carry-over from other donors' samples. The DNA for the CDR3 is TGTGCCAGCAGCTGGGGGGGGATAAGCAATCAGCCCCAGCATTTT. Translating gives CASSWGGISNQPQHF. The variable domain in full, with the rest retrieved from reference TRBV5-8 and TRBJ1-5, is EAGVTQSPTHLIKTRGQQATLRCSPISGHTSVYWYQQALGLGLQFLLWYDEGEERNRGNFPPRFSGRQFPNYSSELNVNALELEDSALYLCASSWGGISNQPQHFGDGTRLSIL.